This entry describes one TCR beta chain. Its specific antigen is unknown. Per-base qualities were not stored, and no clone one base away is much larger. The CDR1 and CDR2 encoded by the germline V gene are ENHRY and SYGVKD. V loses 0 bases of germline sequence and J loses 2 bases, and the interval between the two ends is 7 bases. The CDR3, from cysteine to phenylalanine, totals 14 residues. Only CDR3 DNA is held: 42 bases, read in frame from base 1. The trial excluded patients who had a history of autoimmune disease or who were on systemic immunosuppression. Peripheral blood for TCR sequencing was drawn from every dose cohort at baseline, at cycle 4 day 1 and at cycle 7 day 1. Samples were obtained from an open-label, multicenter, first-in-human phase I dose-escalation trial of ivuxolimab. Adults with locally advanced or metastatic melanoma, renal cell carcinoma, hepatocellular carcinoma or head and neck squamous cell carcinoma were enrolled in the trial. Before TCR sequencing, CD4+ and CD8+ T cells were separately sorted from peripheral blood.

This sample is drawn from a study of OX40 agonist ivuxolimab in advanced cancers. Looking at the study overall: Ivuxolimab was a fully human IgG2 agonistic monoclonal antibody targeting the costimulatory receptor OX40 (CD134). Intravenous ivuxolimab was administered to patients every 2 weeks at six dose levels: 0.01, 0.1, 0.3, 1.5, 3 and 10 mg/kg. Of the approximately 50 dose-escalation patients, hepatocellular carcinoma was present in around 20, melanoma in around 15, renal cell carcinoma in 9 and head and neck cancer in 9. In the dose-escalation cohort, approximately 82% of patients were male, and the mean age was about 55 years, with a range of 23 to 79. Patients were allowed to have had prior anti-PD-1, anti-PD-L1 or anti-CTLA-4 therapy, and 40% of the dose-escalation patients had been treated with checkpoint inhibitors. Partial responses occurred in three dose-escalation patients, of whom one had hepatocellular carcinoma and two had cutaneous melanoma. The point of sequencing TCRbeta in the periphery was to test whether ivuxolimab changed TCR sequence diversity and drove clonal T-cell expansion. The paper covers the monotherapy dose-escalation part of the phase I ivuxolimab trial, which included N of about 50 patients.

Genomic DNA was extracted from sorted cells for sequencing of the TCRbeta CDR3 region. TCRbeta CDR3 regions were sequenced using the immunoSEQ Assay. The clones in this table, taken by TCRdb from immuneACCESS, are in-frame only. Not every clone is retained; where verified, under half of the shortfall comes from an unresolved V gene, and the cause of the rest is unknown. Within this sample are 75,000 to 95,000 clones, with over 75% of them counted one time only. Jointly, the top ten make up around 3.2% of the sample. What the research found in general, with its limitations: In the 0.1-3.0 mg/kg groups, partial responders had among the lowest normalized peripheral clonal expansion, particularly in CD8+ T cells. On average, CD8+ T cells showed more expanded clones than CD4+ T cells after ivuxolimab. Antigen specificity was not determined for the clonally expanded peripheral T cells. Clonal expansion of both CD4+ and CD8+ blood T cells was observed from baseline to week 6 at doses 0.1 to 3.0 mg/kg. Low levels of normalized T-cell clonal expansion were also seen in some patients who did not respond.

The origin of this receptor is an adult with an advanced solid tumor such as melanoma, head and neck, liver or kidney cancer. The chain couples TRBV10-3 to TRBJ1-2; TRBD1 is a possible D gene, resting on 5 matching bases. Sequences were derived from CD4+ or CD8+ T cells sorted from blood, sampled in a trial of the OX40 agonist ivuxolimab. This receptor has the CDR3 CAISESRGNYGYTF. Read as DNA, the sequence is TGTGCCATCAGTGAGTCGCGGGGGAACTATGGCTACACCTTC.